A single sample gave rise to the 21 T cell receptor beta chains below, sequenced in a study of T cell changes during pregnancy in multiple sclerosis (dated by TCRdb to about 2019). Libraries were built with the immunoSEQ multiplex PCR assay. In its TCRdb copy, this immuneACCESS table keeps in-frame sequences only and misses some clones. Where compared with another copy, unresolved V genes explain less than half of these, and the others have no known cause. This sample lists approximately 50,000 clones; 92% were detected once. The ten largest make up 0.39% of the sample. This specimen was CD4+ T cells from peripheral blood mononuclear cells, taken after pregnancy. Every receptor here comes from a female donor with multiple sclerosis, enrolled in a pregnancy study.

The chain links TRBV5-4 to TRBJ2-3, with 12 bases lining up with TRBD2. Germline CDR1 is SGHNT and CDR2 is YYREEE (reference sequence). The CDR3 runs to 18 residues. The V and J ends lost 9 bases and 0 bases, in that order; junction bases with no gene match: 14. The CDR3 loop is CATQAGTSGPTSTDTQYF. The CDR3, as DNA: TGTGCCACCCAAGCGGGGACTAGCGGGCCTACTAGCACAGATACGCAGTATTTT.

The chain employs TRBV10-3 and TRBJ2-3, with TRBD1 identical over 8 bases. The J segment lost 5 bases and the V segment lost 6 bases, leaving 4 bases of the junction unmatched. CDR1 is ENHRY, CDR2 SYGVKD, per germline. The CDR3 contains 13 residues. The CDR3 protein is CAISADRGDTQYF. CDR3 bases: TGTGCCATCAGCGCAGACAGGGGAGATACGCAGTATTTT.

CDR3 coding DNA: TGTGCCAGCAGCCAAGATCTTGAGGGCAATCAGCCCCAGCATTTT. Its protein is CASSQDLEGNQPQHF. The chain employs TRBV4-2 and TRBJ1-5; D unresolved. Germline CDR1 is LGHNA and CDR2 is YNFKEQ. The CDR3 spans 15 residues. Trimming pared 0 bases from V and 2 bases from J, leaving 8 bases between.

The rearrangement joins TRBV11-2 to TRBJ2-2, with D perhaps matching TRBD2 (5 bases). V gave up 3 bases and J gave up 6 bases, with 14 bases separating them. In germline, CDR1 is SGHAT, CDR2 FQNNGV. The CDR3 length is 15 residues. The CDR3 is CASSLARTRAGELFF. The CDR3, as DNA: TGTGCCAGCAGCTTGGCCCGAACGAGGGCCGGGGAGCTGTTTTTT.

The V call is TRBV18, the J call TRBJ2-7, with D tentatively TRBD1 (6 bases). The CDR3 is 13 amino acids. From germline, CDR1 is KGHSH and CDR2 LQKENI. V was shortened by 6 bases and J by 3 bases, with 12 bases between the two germline ends. The CDR3 DNA follows: TGTGCCAGCTCTGGACAGTCCAACTACGAGCAGTACTTC. Translation gives CASSGQSNYEQYF.

This clone showed up just once. The V gene is TRBV5-4, the J gene TRBJ2-3, with 7 bases matching TRBD1. The CDR3 totals 16 residues. V trimming: 4 bases; J trimming: 0 bases; junction bases outside the gene matches: 8. Germline CDR1 is SGHNT and CDR2 is YYREEE (reference sequence). The CDR3 region is CASSPQGRTSTDTQYF. CDR3 bases: TGTGCCAGCAGCCCACAGGGGCGCACTAGCACAGATACGCAGTATTTT.

The chain combines TRBV10-1 with TRBJ1-1, with D perhaps TRBD1 (5 bases). The CDR3 loop spans 16 amino acids. CDR1 and CDR2 from the germline V gene are WNHNN and SYGVQD (reference sequence). Trimming removed 6 bases at V and 4 bases at J, with 21 bases between. The CDR3 reads CASSPWEGLRGTEAFF. The DNA of the CDR3 is TGCGCCAGCAGCCCATGGGAGGGACTCCGTGGCACTGAAGCTTTCTTT.

The rearrangement uses TRBV5-1 and TRBJ2-7, with D maybe TRBD1 (6 bases). The ends were cut back, 0 bases at V and 9 bases at J, with 10 bases in the middle. CDR3 length equals 12 residues. Germline V gene data show CDR1 as SGHRS and CDR2 as YFSETQ. The CDR3 nucleotides read TGCGCCAGCAGCTTGGAGACAGGTCGGCAGTACTTC. It yields the protein CASSLETGRQYF.

The rearrangement uses TRBV7-2 and TRBJ2-3, with D perhaps matching TRBD2 (6 bases). Trimming took off 5 bases at V and 2 bases at J, with 11 bases between the two ends. The CDR3 consists of 14 residues. Per the germline V gene, CDR1 is SGHTA and CDR2 is FQGNSA. The CDR3 DNA is TGTGCCAGCAGCCCTGGGACTTCCACAGATACGCAGTATTTT. This sequence encodes CASSPGTSTDTQYF.

This clone was counted once. The rearrangement joins TRBV7-6 to TRBJ2-2, with 7 positions matching TRBD2. This CDR3 is built from 18 residues. Per the germline V gene, CDR1 is SGHVS and CDR2 is FNYEAQ. The V segment lost 1 base and the J segment 2 bases; nucleotides outside the gene matches: 10. For the CDR3, the DNA is TGTGCCAGCAGCTTAGTTTTCGGGGCGGGAGTTAACACCGGGGAGCTGTTTTTT. Its translation is CASSLVFGAGVNTGELFF.

This chain's CDR3 is CASSLGGLGGYTF. CDR3 nucleotides: TGTGCCAGCAGCTTGGGGGGGCTAGGTGGCTACACCTTC. The V and J genes are TRBV5-4 and TRBJ1-2; D may be TRBD1 (6 bases). This CDR3 has 13 amino acids. CDR1 is SGHNT, CDR2 YYREEE, per germline (reference sequence). V lost 0 bases and J lost 7, with 10 bases in between.

The chain has TRBV5-1 and TRBJ2-1, with a possible D match to TRBD2 (6 bases). V dropped 2 bases and J dropped 0 bases, with 15 bases sitting between them. The CDR3 totals 17 residues. Germline CDR1 SGHRS, CDR2 YFSETQ. The CDR3 DNA follows: TGCGCCAGCAGCTTCCTGCGGGGTTTGAACTCCTACAATGAGCAGTTCTTC. It translates to CASSFLRGLNSYNEQFF.

The chain employs TRBV2 and TRBJ1-2; TRBD1 might be the D (6 bases). Trimming cost V 4 bases and J 8 bases, with 17 bases left between them. The CDR3 contains 14 residues. The germline V gene has CDR1 SNHLY and CDR2 FYNNEI. CDR3 nucleotide sequence: TGTGCCAGCAGTGCAAACTGGGGGGGGCAAGGCTACACCTTC. It translates to CASSANWGGQGYTF.

The chain links TRBV19 to TRBJ1-1, with 7 bases fitting TRBD1. Germline V gene lookup returns CDR1 LNHDA and CDR2 SQIVND (reference sequence). The CDR3 sequence is 15 residues long. Trimming removed 10 bases from V and 2 bases from J; junction bases left unmatched: 13. CDR3 nucleotide sequence: TGTGCCACTAAAGGACAGGAGGGTTTTAACACTGAAGCTTTCTTT. Translating gives CATKGQEGFNTEAFF.

V usage is TRBV5-5 and J usage is TRBJ2-3; 7 bases align to TRBD1. V lost 0 bases and J lost 0; bases outside the gene matches: 4. The CDR3 spans 16 residues. Germline CDR1 SGHKS, CDR2 YYEKEE (reference sequence). CDR3 sequence (DNA): TGTGCCAGCAGCTTGGTGAAGGGACAGAGCACAGATACGCAGTATTTT. Its translation is CASSLVKGQSTDTQYF.

This chain connects TRBV27 to TRBJ2-7, with a tentative D call TRBD2 (7 bases). The CDR3 totals 18 residues. V lost 0 bases and J lost 4, with 22 bases in between. Per the germline V gene, CDR1 is MNHEY and CDR2 is SMNVEV (reference sequence). CDR3 sequence reads: CASSLSRGGGARRYEQYF. The CDR3 coding sequence is TGTGCCAGCAGTTTATCTCGTGGTGGGGGGGCCCGGAGGTACGAGCAGTACTTC.

This clone was counted a few times. The identical CDR3 is also encoded by other nucleotide sequences in the sample. The chain uses TRBV19 and TRBJ1-5; 7 nucleotides line up with TRBD1. Germline CDR1 and CDR2: LNHDA and SQIVND (reference sequence). The CDR3 runs 14 residues. Trimming removed 5 bases from V and 2 bases from J; junction bases left unmatched: 3. The CDR3 DNA reads as TGTGCCAGTAGTCCTCAGGGGGGCAATCAGCCCCAGCATTTT. This gives the protein CASSPQGGNQPQHF. The full variable domain, in which reference TRBV19 and TRBJ1-5 provide the parts outside the CDR3, is DGGITQSPKYLFRKEGQNVTLSCEQNLNHDAMYWYRQDPGQGLRLIYYSQIVNDFQKGDIAEGYSVSREKKESFPLTVTSAQKNPTAFYLCASSPQGGNQPQHFGDGTRLSIL.

The chain combines TRBV27 with TRBJ2-7; tentative D call: TRBD2 (6 bases). Germline CDR1 reads MNHEY; CDR2 reads SMNVEV (reference sequence). This CDR3 is built from 15 residues. V was cut by 6 bases and J by 2 bases, with 17 bases left in between. The CDR3 loop reads CASRTPGRGTYEQYF. For the CDR3, the DNA is TGTGCCAGCAGAACACCGGGACGGGGGACCTACGAGCAGTACTTC.

The gene calls are TRBV19 and TRBJ2-7; 7 nucleotides line up with TRBD1. The length of the CDR3 is 14 residues. V was clipped by 4 bases and J by 3 bases; unmatched bases: 6. Germline CDR1 and CDR2: LNHDA and SQIVND (reference sequence). In DNA, the CDR3 is TGTGCCAGTAGTAGTCTCCGACAGGGCTACGAGCAGTACTTC. Protein product: CASSSLRQGYEQYF.

J is TRBJ2-1 and V is TRBV5-4; D may be TRBD1 (5 bases). Germline CDR1 reads SGHNT; CDR2 reads YYREEE (reference sequence). Trimming cost V 0 bases and J 5 bases, with 15 bases left between them. The CDR3 is 16 residues long. CDR3 nucleotides: TGTGCCAGCAGCTTGGAAGGGCAGGGTAGAAACAATGAGCAGTTCTTC. Residues: CASSLEGQGRNNEQFF.

The gene calls are TRBV30 and TRBJ1-1; 9 bases map to TRBD1. Germline V gene sequence: CDR1 GTSNPN, CDR2 SVGIG (reference sequence). The CDR3 totals 16 residues. V gave up 2 bases and J gave up 3 bases; unmatched junction bases: 10. CDR3 nucleotides: TGTGCCTGGAGTATACGAGGTGGGACAGGGCACACTGAAGCTTTCTTT. It yields the protein CAWSIRGGTGHTEAFF.